The 8 T cell receptor beta chains reported below all come from one sample, sequenced in a study of blood T cells in healthy people across ages. The authors ran a second PCR of about 6 to 11 cycles using a sample-barcoded 5' primer and a J-beta primer mix. TCRdb fed the 5' RACE reads into MiXCR, producing one record per CDR3 protein. The profile covers over 700,000 distinct CDR3 sequences, with 40% to 65% appearing a single time and about 38% taken by the ten largest. The sequencing sample was made of blood. These receptor sequences come from a man at least 80 years old in good health.

CDR3 amino acids: CASSQDSSGSRYEQYF. CDR3 nucleotide sequence: TGTGCCAGCAGCCAAGATTCCAGCGGGAGTCGATACGAGCAGTACTTC. V gene TRBV3-1 combines with J gene TRBJ2-4, with 8 positions matching TRBD2. The end of the DNA fits TRBJ2-7 better, so the J call may be wrong. This CDR3 contains 16 residues. Germline V gene data show CDR1 as LGHDT and CDR2 as YNNKEL (reference sequence).

This clonotype was counted ten times or more. The J gene is TRBJ2-7, the V gene TRBV7-8, with 8 bases matching TRBD2. The V and J ends lost 5 bases and 7 bases, in that order; junction bases with no gene match: 13. CDR1 and CDR2 (germline): SGHVS, FQNEAQ. CDR3 size: 15 residues. The CDR3 DNA is TGTGCCAGCAGCATCACTAGCGGAGTCTACGTAGAGCAGTACTTC. As protein: CASSITSGVYVEQYF.

The J gene is TRBJ2-3, the V gene TRBV20-1; D ambiguous. CDR1 is DFQATT, CDR2 SNEGSKA, per germline (reference sequence). The CDR3 contains 13 residues. V was clipped by 7 bases and J by 4 bases, with 15 bases between them. The CDR3 DNA follows: TGCAGTGGGACCCCGGCCATATCAGATACGCAGTATTTT. Protein: CSGTPAISDTQYF.

In its sample, this clonotype was seen once. The chain employs TRBV15 and TRBJ2-4; 9 bases fit TRBD2. The closer fit of TRBJ2-7 to the DNA end suggests the J call may be wrong. The CDR3 is 14 residues long. Germline CDR1 and CDR2: LNHNV and YYDKDF (reference sequence). The CDR3 protein is CATSGLAGTYEQYF. The CDR3 DNA follows: TGTGCCACCAGCGGTCTAGCGGGGACCTACGAGCAGTACTTC.

Worth noting for this clonotype: Germline is not matched at one junction end, which may reflect a read error. This chain joins TRBV20-1 and TRBJ2-7; TRBD2 agrees at 8 bases. The germline V gene encodes CDR1 DFQATT and CDR2 SNEGSKA (reference sequence). The CDR3 extends over 15 amino acids. The CDR3 DNA reads TGCAGTGCCAGAGCCCCACGGGAGGGCCCCTACGAGCAGTACTTC. It is translated as CSARAPREGPYEQYF.

The rearrangement joins TRBV20-1 to TRBJ2-3, with no clear D. Deletions cut 0 bases from V and 14 bases from J, with 9 bases between. The germline V gene has CDR1 DFQATT and CDR2 SNEGSKA (reference sequence). CDR3 length: 10 residues. CDR3 in amino acids: CSARERYAYF. In DNA, the CDR3 is TGCAGTGCTAGAGAGAGATACGCGTATTTT.

V gene TRBV20-1 combines with J gene TRBJ2-7; no reliable D call. CDR3 length equals 13 residues. Germline V gene sequence: CDR1 DFQATT, CDR2 SNEGSKA (reference sequence). V was pared by 4 bases and J by 5 bases, with 15 bases between. The CDR3 protein is CSATALSGNEQYF. The CDR3 bases are TGCAGTGCTACGGCCCTGAGTGGGAACGAGCAGTACTTC.

The chain recombines TRBV5-1 with TRBJ2-1; 13 nucleotides line up with TRBD2. V trimming: 2 bases; J trimming: 7 bases; junction bases outside the gene matches: 6. The CDR3 is 16 residues long. Germline V gives CDR1 SGHRS, CDR2 YFSETQ. The CDR3 DNA reads as TGCGCCAGCAGCTTCGAACTAGCGGGAGGGGGTAATGAGCAGTTCTTC. Translation: CASSFELAGGGNEQFF.